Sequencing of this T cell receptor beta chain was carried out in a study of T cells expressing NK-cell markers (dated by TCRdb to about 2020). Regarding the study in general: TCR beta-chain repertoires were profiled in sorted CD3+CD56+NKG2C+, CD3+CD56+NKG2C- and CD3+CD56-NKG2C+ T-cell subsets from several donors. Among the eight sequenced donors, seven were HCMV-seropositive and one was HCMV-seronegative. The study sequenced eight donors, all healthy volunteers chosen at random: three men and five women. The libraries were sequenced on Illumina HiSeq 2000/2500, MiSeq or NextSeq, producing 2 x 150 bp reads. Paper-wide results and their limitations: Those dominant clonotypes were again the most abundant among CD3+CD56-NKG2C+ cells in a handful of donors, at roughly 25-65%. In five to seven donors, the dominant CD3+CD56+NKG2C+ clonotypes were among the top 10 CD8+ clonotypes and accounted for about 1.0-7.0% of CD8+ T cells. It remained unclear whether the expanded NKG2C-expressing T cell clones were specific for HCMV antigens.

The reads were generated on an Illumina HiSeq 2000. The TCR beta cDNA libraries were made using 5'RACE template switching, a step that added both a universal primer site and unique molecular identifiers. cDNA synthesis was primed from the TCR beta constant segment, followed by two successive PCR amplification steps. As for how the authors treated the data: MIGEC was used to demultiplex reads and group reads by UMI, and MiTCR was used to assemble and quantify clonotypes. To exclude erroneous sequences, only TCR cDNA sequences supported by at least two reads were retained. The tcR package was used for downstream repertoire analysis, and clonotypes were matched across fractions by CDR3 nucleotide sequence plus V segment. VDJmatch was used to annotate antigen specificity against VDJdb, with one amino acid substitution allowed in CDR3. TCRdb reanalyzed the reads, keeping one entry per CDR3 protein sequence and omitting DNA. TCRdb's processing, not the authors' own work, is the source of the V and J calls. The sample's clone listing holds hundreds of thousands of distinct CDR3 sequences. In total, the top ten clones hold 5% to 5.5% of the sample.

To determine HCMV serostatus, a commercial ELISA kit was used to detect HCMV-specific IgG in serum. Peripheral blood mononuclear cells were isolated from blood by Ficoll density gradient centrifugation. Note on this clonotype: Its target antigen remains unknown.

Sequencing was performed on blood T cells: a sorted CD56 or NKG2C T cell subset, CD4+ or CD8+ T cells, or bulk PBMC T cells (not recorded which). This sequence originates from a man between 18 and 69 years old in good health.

The CDR3 has the sequence CASSLGPLAGGYEQYF. The chain is assembled from TRBV7-2 and TRBJ2-7; the D call from TCRdb, TRBD2, cannot be confirmed without DNA. Counted from cysteine to phenylalanine, this CDR3 has 16 amino acids. The record lacks a DNA sequence. Per the germline V gene, SGHTA is the CDR1 and FQGNSA is the CDR2.